Each of the 3 T cell receptor beta chains below was sequenced from the same sample in a study of radiation and T cells in renal cell carcinoma. Time point: blood 4 weeks post-SBRT, at nephrectomy. Noted treatment: 15 Gy SBRT to primary tumor, nephrectomy 4 weeks later. Repertoires were generated with immunoSEQ multiplex PCR, while TCRdb's copy carries only in-frame clones and drops some. The table records fewer than 85,000 clones, 89% of them present only once. Sequenced material: blood, taken from a patient whose treatment included radiotherapy and nephrectomy. These receptors were obtained from an older woman with renal cell carcinoma.

This chain links TRBV29-1 with TRBJ2-3, with 12 bases matching TRBD2. This CDR3 spans 13 amino acids. Germline-derived CDR1 and CDR2 are SQVTM and ANQGSEA. After removal of 4 bases from V and 6 bases from J, the junction contained 2 bases not matched to a gene. CDR3 coding DNA: TGCAGCGTTGCCACTAGCGGGGGGGATACGCAGTATTTT. Encoded protein: CSVATSGGDTQYF.

In this sample, this clone turned up once. V gene TRBV10-3 combines with J gene TRBJ1-1; D is unresolved. The CDR3 spans 11 residues. CDR1 is ENHRY, CDR2 SYGVKD, per germline. Trimming cost V 7 bases and J 1 base, with 4 bases left between them. CDR3 nucleotide sequence: TGTGCCATCATAGAGAACACTGAAGCTTTCTTT. Residues: CAIIENTEAFF.

The chain couples TRBV5-6 to TRBJ2-5; 7 nucleotides agree with TRBD2. The closer fit of TRBJ2-7 to the DNA end suggests the J call may be wrong. This CDR3 is 14 amino acids long. The germline V gene encodes CDR1 SGHDT and CDR2 YYEEEE. The CDR3 nucleotides are TGTGCCAGCAGGGGGACGGGGGGTGGCTACGAGCAGTACTTC. Its protein is CASRGTGGGYEQYF.